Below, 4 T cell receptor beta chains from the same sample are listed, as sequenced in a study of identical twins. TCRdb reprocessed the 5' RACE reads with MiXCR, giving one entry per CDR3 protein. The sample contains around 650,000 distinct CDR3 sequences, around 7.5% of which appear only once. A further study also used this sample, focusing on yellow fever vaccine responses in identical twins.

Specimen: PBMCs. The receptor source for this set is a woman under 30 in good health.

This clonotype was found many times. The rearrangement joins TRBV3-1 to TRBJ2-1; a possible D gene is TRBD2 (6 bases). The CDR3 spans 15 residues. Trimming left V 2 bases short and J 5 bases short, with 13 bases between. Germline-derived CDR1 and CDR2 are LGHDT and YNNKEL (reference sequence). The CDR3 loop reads CASSQPGRPNNEQFF. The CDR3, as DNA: TGTGCCAGCAGCCAACCCGGGAGACCGAACAATGAGCAGTTCTTC.

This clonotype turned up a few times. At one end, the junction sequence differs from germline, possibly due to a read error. The CDR3 here is CCARVSSGGFSYNEQFF. In nucleotides, the CDR3 is TGCTGTGCTAGAGTATCTAGCGGGGGGTTCTCCTACAATGAGCAGTTCTTC. V usage is TRBV20-1 and J usage is TRBJ2-1; 11 bases agree with TRBD2. This CDR3 has 17 residues. Germline CDR1 is DFQATT and CDR2 is SNEGSKA (reference sequence).

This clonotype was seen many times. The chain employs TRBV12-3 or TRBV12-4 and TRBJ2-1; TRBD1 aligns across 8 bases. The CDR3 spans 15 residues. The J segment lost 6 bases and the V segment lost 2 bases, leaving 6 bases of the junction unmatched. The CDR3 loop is CASSLLGQGSNEQFF. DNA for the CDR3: TGTGCCAGCAGTTTATTAGGACAGGGATCCAATGAGCAGTTCTTC.

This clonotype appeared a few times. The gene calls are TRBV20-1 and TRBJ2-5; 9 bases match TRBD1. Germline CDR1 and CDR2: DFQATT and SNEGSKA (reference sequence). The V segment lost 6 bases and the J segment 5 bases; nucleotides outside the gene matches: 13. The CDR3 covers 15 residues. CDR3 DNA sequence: TGCAGTGCCCACAGGGCACAGGGGGCCCGGGAGACCCAGTACTTC. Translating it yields CSAHRAQGARETQYF.